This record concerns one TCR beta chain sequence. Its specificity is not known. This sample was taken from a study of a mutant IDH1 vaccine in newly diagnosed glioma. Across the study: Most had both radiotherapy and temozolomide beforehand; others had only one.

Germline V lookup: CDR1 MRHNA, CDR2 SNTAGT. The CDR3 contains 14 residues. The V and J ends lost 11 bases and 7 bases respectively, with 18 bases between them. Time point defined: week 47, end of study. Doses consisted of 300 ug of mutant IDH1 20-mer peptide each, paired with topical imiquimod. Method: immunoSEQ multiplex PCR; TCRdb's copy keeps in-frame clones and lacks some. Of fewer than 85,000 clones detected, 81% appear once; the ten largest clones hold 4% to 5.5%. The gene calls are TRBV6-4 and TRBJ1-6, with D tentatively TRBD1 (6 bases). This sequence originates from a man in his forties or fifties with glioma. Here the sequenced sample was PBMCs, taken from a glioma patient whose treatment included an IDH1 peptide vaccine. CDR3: CASGQGSRNSPLHF. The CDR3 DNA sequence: TGTGCCTCGGGGCAGGGGTCTAGGAATTCACCCCTCCACTTT.